This T cell receptor (beta chain) derives from a study of monozygotic twins with inflammatory bowel disease. This CDR3 contains 16 residues. CDR1 is SEHNR, CDR2 FQNEAQ, per germline (reference sequence). Reprocessing the 5' RACE reads, TCRdb reports a single entry for every CDR3 protein and omits DNA. This repertoire comprises 330,000 or so distinct CDR3 sequences; its ten largest clones make up 2% to 2.5%. The J gene is TRBJ2-7, the V gene TRBV7-9; the D call of TRBD2 rests on TCRdb alone, since no DNA is present to check it. Sequenced input: blood. The sequence derives from a human donor with ulcerative colitis or Crohn's disease, or a healthy co-twin of an affected twin (not recorded which). CDR3: CASSSTWTSGSYEQYF. The entire variable domain, with the rest obtained from reference TRBV7-9 and TRBJ2-7, is as follows: DTGVSQNPRHKITKRGQNVTFRCDPISEHNRLYWYRQTLGQGPEFLTYFQNEAQLEKSRLLSDRFSAERPKGSFSTLEIQRTEQGDSAMYLCASSSTWTSGSYEQYFGPGTRLTVT.